Reported below is one T cell receptor beta chain. The entry originates in a study of blood T cell repertoires in COVID-19. CDR3 length equals 14 residues. The V gene lost 7 bases and the J gene lost 3 bases, with 16 bases spanning the gap. The germline gives CDR1 MGHDK, CDR2 SYGVNS. In the original processing: Nucleated cell counts were estimated from reference gene primer amplification. This table comes from immunoSEQ multiplex PCR, and its TCRdb copy is limited to in-frame clones, with some not included. V and J calls and clone size are as listed in that table; D and trimming were resolved from the DNA. The sample comprises a few hundred thousand clones, roughly nine tenths of which are singletons, and more than 1% rests with the top ten.

The J gene is TRBJ2-7, the V gene TRBV25-1; a weak D match, TRBD2 (6 bases). The sequence was obtained from a woman aged 25 to 39 who had recovered from COVID-19. Sequencing was carried out using PBMCs or T cells enriched from blood (not recorded which). The CDR3 is CASTRTGVRYEQYF. The CDR3 nucleotides are TGTGCCAGCACCCGAACGGGGGTCCGCTACGAGCAGTACTTC.